The next 8 T cell receptor beta chains were all read from a single sample in a study of T-cell reconstitution after alpha-beta-depleted transplantation in children. It was with unique molecular identifiers that the TCRbeta library was prepared. Each CDR3 protein gets one entry after TCRdb re-called the PCR reads with MiXCR. In the table there are 90,000 to 130,000 distinct CDR3 sequences, approximately 10% of which are singletons. The material was PBMCs from the stem cell graft donor, obtained from the stem cell graft. These receptors were obtained from a human donor who donated a stem cell graft to a child with acute lymphoblastic leukemia.

The V gene is TRBV7-8, the J gene TRBJ1-1; weak D call: TRBD1 (5 bases). V was clipped by 7 bases and J by 1 base, with 25 bases between them. The CDR3 is 18 residues long. Germline lookup yields CDR1 SGHVS and CDR2 FQNEAQ. The CDR3 sequence: CASISQSGGTWTNTEAFF. CDR3 coding DNA: TGTGCCAGCATCTCACAATCGGGGGGTACTTGGACGAACACTGAAGCTTTCTTT.

This clonotype was seen at least ten times. The chain carries TRBV14 and TRBJ1-1; TRBD1 is a possible D gene (5 bases). This CDR3 contains 14 residues. V lost 1 base to trimming and J lost 1 base, with 7 bases between them. Germline V CDR1 and CDR2: SGHDN, FVKESK. The CDR3 DNA sequence: TGTGCCAGCAGCCAAGTGGGGGGGAACACTGAAGCTTTCTTT. It specifies CASSQVGGNTEAFF.

This clonotype was detected many times. The V call is TRBV3-1, the J call TRBJ1-2; 8 bases align to TRBD1. V lost 4 bases, J lost 7 bases, and 8 bases stayed unmatched. CDR3 length: 14 residues. CDR1 is LGHDT, CDR2 YNNKEL, per germline (reference sequence). For the CDR3, the DNA is TGTGCCAGCAGCCTTCGGACAGGGATTGGTGGCTACACCTTC. It codes for CASSLRTGIGGYTF. The full variable domain, rest sourced from reference TRBV3-1 and TRBJ1-2, is DTAVSQTPKYLVTQMGNDKSIKCEQNLGHDTMYWYKQDSKKFLKIMFSYNNKELIINETVPNRFSPKSPDKAHLNLHINSLELGDSAVYFCASSLRTGIGGYTFGSGTRLTVV.

This clonotype was seen repeatedly, ten times or more. CDR3 residues: CASSLESGRLYNEQFF. The CDR3 DNA reads as TGTGCCAGCAGCTTAGAAAGCGGGAGACTCTACAATGAGCAGTTCTTC. This chain connects TRBV7-2 to TRBJ2-1, with 8 bases lining up with TRBD2. CDR3 size: 16 residues. CDR1 is SGHTA, CDR2 FQGNSA, per germline. V trimming: 1 base; J trimming: 3 bases; junction bases outside the gene matches: 5. Variable domain in full (rest from reference TRBV7-2 and TRBJ2-1): GAGVSQSPSNKVTEKGKDVELRCDPISGHTALYWYRQSLGQGLEFLIYFQGNSAPDKSGLPSDRFSAERTGGSVSTLTIQRTQQEDSAVYLCASSLESGRLYNEQFFGPGTRLTVL.

This clonotype was detected ten times or more. This chain joins TRBV7-3 and TRBJ2-3, with TRBD2 matching over 7 bases. Germline CDR1 is SGHTA and CDR2 is FQGTGA. There are 21 residues in the CDR3. V gave up 5 bases and J gave up 1 base; unmatched junction bases: 24. The CDR3 protein is CASSPPQRPSGNVRGTDTQYF. The CDR3 DNA is TGTGCCAGCAGCCCCCCCCAGCGGCCTAGCGGAAACGTTCGGGGCACAGATACGCAGTATTTT.

The table lists this clonotype with many counts. V is TRBV6-2 or TRBV6-3 and J is TRBJ2-7; 7 positions agree with TRBD1. With 6 bases clipped from V and 0 bases from J, the junction kept 11 bases outside the gene matches. The CDR3 has 16 amino acids. Germline CDR1 is MNHEY and CDR2 is SVGEGT. The CDR3 protein is CASSSQTGPTSYEQYF. The DNA for the CDR3 is TGTGCCAGCAGCTCTCAGACAGGGCCCACCTCCTACGAGCAGTACTTC.

As to this clonotype: The germline gene is not matched at one end of the junction; a read error may be the cause. The chain recombines TRBV7-9 with TRBJ2-7; D perhaps matches TRBD1 (5 bases). There are 13 residues in the CDR3. The germline gives CDR1 SEHNR, CDR2 FQNEAQ (reference sequence). This CDR3 reads CASSLSGWAEKYF. CDR3 DNA sequence: TGTGCCAGCAGCTTATCAGGGTGGGCCGAGAAGTACTTC.

This clonotype was found many times. The rearrangement uses TRBV5-1 and TRBJ2-6; D not certain. Germline V gives CDR1 SGHRS, CDR2 YFSETQ. The germline V and J ends were trimmed by 4 bases and 0 bases, with 11 bases remaining between them. The CDR3 contains 16 residues. The CDR3 sequence is CASSPRTPSGANVLTF. In nucleotides, the CDR3 is TGCGCCAGCAGCCCACGAACGCCCTCTGGGGCCAACGTCCTGACTTTC.